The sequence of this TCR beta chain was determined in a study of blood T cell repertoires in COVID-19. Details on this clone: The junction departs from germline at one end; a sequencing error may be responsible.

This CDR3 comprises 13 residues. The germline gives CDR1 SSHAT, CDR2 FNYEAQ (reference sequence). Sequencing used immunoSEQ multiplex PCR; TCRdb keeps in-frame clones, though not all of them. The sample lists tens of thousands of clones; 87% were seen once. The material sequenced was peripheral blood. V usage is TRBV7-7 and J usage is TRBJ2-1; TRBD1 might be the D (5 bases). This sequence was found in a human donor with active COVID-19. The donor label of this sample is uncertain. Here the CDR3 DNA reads TGTGCTAGCAGCTTAGCCGCAGGGAACGAGCAGTTCTTC. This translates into CASSLAAGNEQFF.